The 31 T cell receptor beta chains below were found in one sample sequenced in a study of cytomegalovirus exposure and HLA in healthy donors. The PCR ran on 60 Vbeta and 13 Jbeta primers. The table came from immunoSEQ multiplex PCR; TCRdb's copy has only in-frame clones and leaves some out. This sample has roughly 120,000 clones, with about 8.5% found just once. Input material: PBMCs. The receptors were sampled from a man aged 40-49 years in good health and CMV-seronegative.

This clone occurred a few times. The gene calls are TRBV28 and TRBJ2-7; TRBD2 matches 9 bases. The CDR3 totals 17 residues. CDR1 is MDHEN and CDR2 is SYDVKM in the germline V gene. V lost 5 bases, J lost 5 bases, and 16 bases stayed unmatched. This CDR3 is CASSVQGGGAGSNEQYF. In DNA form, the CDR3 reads TGTGCCAGCAGTGTCCAAGGCGGGGGGGCCGGTAGCAACGAGCAGTACTTC. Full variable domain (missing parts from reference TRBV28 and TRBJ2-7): DVKVTQSSRYLVKRTGEKVFLECVQDMDHENMFWYRQDPGLGLRLIYFSYDVKMKEKGDIPEGYSVSREKKERFSLILESASTNQTSMYLCASSVQGGGAGSNEQYFGPGTRLTVT.

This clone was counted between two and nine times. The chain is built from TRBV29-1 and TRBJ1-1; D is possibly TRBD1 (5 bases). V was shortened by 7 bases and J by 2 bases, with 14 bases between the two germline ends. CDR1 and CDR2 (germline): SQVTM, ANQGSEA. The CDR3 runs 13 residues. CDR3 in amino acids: CSATWGVNTEAFF. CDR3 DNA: TGCAGCGCAACTTGGGGGGTAAACACTGAAGCTTTCTTT.

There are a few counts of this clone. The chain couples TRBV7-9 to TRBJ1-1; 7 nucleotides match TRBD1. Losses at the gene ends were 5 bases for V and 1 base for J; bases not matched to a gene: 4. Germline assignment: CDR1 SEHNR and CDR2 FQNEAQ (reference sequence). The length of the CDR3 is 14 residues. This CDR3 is CASSPRTGNTEAFF. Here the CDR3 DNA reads TGTGCCAGCAGCCCCCGGACAGGGAACACTGAAGCTTTCTTT.

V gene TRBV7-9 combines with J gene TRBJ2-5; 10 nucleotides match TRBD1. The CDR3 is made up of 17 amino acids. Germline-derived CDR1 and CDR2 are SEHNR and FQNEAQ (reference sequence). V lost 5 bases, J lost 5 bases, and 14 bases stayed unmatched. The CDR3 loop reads CASSHGTGVHGRETQYF. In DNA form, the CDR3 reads TGTGCCAGCAGCCACGGGACAGGGGTTCACGGTAGGGAGACCCAGTACTTC.

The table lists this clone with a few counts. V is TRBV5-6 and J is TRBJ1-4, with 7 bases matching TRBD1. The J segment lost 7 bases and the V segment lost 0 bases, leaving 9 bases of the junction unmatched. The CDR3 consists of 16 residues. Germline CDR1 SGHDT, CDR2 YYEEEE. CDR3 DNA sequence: TGTGCCAGCAGCTTGGCCTTAGGGGGCGTTGGTGAAAAACTGTTTTTT. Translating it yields CASSLALGGVGEKLFF.

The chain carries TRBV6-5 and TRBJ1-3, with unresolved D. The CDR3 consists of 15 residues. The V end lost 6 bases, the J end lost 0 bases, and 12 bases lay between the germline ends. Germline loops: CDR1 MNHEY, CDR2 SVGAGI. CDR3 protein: CASRPDFGSGNTIYF. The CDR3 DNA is TGTGCCAGCAGACCGGACTTCGGCTCTGGAAACACCATATATTTT.

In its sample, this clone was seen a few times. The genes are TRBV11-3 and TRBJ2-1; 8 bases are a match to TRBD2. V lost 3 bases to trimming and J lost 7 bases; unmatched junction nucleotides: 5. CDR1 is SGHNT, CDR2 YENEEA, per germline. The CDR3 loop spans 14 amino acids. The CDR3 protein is CASSLEAGENEQFF. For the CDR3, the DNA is TGTGCCAGCAGCTTGGAAGCGGGGGAAAATGAGCAGTTCTTC. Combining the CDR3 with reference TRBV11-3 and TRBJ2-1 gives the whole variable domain EAGVVQSPRYKIIEKKQPVAFWCNPISGHNTLYWYLQNLGQGPELLIRYENEEAVDDSQLPKDRFSAERLKGVDSTLKIQPAELGDSAVYLCASSLEAGENEQFFGPGTRLTVL.

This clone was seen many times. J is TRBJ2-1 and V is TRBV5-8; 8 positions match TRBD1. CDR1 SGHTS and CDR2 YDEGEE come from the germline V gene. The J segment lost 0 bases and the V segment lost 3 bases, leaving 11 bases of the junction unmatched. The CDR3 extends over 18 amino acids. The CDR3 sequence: CASSSGTGMTSSYNEQFF. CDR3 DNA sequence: TGTGCCAGCAGCTCCGGGACAGGTATGACTAGCTCCTACAATGAGCAGTTCTTC.

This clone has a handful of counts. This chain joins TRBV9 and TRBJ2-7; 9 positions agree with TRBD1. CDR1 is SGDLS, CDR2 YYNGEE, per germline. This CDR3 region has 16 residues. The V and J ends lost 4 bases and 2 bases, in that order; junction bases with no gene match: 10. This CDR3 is CASSIPRTGVTYEQYF. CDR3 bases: TGTGCCAGCAGCATACCTCGGACAGGGGTAACCTACGAGCAGTACTTC.

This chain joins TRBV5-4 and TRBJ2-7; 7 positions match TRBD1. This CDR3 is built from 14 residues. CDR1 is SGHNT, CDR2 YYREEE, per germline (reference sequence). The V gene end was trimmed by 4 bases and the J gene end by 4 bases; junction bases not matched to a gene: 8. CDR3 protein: CASSNKGGGYEQYF. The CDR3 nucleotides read TGTGCCAGCAGCAATAAAGGGGGCGGTTACGAGCAGTACTTC.

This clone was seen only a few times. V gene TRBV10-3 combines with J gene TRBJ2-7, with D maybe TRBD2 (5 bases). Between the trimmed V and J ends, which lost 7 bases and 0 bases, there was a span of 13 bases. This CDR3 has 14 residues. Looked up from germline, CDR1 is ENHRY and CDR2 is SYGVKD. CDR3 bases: TGTGCCATCACTCGGGATTTCAGCTCCTACGAGCAGTACTTC. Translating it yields CAITRDFSSYEQYF.

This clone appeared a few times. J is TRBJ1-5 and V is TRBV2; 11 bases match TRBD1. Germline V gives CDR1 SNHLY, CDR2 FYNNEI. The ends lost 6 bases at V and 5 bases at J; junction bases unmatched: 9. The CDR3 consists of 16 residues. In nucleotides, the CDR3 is TGTGCCAGCAGGATCCCCGAGGGACAGGGGGATCAGCCCCAGCATTTT. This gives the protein CASRIPEGQGDQPQHF.

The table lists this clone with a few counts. The CDR3 spells CASSGRTNIHEQYF. The CDR3 DNA reads as TGTGCCAGCAGTGGAAGGACAAACATCCACGAGCAGTACTTC. The V call is TRBV28, the J call TRBJ2-7, with TRBD1 as a possible D gene (5 bases). The length of the CDR3 is 14 residues. CDR1 is MDHEN and CDR2 is SYDVKM in the germline V gene. The V end was cut by 5 bases, the J end by 5 bases, with 16 bases between.

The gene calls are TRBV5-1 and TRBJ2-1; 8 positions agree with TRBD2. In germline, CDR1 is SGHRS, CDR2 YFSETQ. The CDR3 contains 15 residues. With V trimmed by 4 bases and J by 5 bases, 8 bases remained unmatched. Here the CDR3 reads CASSHPAGAHNEQFF. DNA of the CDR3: TGCGCCAGCAGCCACCCAGCGGGGGCCCACAATGAGCAGTTCTTC.

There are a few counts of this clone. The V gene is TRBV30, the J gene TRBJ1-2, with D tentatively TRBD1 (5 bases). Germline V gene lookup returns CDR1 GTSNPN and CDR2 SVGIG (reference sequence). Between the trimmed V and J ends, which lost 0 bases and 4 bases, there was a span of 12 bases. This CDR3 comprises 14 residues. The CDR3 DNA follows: TGTGCCTGGAGTGTACCGGAACAGGCCTATGGCTACACCTTC. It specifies CAWSVPEQAYGYTF.

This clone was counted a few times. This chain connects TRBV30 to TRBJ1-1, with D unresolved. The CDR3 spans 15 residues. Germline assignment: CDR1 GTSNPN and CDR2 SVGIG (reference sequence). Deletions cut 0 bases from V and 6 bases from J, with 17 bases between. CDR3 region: CAWSVRRVSAPEAFF. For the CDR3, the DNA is TGTGCCTGGAGTGTACGTCGGGTTTCGGCACCTGAAGCTTTCTTT.

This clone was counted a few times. CDR3 nucleotides: TGTGCCAGCAGCCGCAAAGAAATAGCGGAGCAAGAGACCCAGTACTTC. It translates to CASSRKEIAEQETQYF. V and J are TRBV7-2 and TRBJ2-5; TRBD2 might be the D (6 bases). This CDR3 has 16 amino acids. The germline CDR1 and CDR2 sequences are SGHTA and FQGNSA. V lost 5 bases and J lost 2, with 18 bases in between.

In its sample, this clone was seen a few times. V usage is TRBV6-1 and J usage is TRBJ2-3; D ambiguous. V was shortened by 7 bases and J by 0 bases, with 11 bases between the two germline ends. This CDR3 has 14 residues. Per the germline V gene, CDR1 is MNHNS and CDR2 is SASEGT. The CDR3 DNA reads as TGTGCCAGCAATCAACTCTCTAGCACAGATACGCAGTATTTT. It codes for CASNQLSSTDTQYF.

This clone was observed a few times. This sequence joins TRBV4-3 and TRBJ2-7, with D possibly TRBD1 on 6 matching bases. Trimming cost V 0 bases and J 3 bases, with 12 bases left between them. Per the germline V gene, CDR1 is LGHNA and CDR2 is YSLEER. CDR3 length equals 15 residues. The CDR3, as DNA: TGCGCCAGCAGCCAAGAACAGGGACCCTTCTACGAGCAGTACTTC. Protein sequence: CASSQEQGPFYEQYF.

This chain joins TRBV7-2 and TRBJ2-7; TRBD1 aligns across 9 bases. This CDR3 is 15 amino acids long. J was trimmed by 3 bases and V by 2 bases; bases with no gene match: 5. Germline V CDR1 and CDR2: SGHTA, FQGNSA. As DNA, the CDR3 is TGTGCCAGCAGCTTAAGGACAGGGGATTTCTACGAGCAGTACTTC. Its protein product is CASSLRTGDFYEQYF.

CDR3 sequence: CASSVGVDIQYF. In DNA form, the CDR3 reads TGTGCCAGCAGTGTAGGGGTAGACATTCAGTACTTC. The chain uses TRBV2 and TRBJ2-4, with D possibly being TRBD1 (5 bases). CDR3 length: 12 amino acids. Germline V gene sequence: CDR1 SNHLY, CDR2 FYNNEI. Trimming stripped 4 bases from V and 8 bases from J, with 9 bases between.

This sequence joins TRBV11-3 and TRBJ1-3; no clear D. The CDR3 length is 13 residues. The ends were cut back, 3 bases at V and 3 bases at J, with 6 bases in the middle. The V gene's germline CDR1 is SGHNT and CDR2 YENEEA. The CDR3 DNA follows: TGTGCCAGCAGCTTGACAATTGGAAACACCATATATTTT. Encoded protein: CASSLTIGNTIYF.

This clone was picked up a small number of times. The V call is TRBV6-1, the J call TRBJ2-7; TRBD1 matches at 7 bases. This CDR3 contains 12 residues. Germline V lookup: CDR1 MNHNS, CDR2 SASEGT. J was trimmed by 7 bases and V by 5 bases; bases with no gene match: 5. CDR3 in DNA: TGTGCCAGCAGTCGGACAGGCGAGGAGCAGTACTTC. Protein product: CASSRTGEEQYF.

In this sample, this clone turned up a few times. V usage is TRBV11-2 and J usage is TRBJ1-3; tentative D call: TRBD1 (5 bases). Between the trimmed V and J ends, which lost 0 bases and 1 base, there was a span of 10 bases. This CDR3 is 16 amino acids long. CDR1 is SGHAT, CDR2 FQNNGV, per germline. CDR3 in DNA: TGTGCCAGCAGCTTAGAGGGACTTAGATCTGGAAACACCATATATTTT. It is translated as CASSLEGLRSGNTIYF.

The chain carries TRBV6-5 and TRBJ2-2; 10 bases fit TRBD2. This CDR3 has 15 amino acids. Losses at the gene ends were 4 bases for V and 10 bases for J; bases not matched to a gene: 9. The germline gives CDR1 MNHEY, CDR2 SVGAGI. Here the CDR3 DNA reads TGTGCCAGCAGTTCCCTAGCGGGGGAGGGTGTGGAGCTGTTTTTT. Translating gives CASSSLAGEGVELFF.

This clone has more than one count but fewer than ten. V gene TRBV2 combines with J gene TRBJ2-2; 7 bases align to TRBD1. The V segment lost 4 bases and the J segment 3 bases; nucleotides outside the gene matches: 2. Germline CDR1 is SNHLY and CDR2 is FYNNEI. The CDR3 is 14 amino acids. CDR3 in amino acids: CASSGTGDTGELFF. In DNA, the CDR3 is TGTGCCAGCAGTGGCACAGGGGACACCGGGGAGCTGTTTTTT.

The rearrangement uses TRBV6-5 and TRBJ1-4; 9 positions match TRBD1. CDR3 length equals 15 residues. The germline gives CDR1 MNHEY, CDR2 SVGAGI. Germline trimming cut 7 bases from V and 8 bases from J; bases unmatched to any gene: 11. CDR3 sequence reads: CASTPEQGAREKLFF. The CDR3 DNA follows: TGTGCCAGCACCCCGGAACAGGGGGCGAGGGAAAAACTGTTTTTT.

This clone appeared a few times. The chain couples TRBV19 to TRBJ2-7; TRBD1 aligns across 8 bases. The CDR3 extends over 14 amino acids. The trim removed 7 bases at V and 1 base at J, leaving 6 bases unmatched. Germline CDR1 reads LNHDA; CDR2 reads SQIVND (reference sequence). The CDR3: CASTPTGASYEQYF. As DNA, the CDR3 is TGTGCCAGTACGCCGACAGGGGCTTCCTACGAGCAGTACTTC.

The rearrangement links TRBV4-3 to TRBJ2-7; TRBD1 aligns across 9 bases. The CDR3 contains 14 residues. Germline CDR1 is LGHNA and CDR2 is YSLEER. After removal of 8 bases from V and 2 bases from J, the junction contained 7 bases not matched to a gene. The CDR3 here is CASGIGQGPYEQYF. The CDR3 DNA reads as TGCGCCAGCGGAATAGGACAGGGGCCCTACGAGCAGTACTTC.

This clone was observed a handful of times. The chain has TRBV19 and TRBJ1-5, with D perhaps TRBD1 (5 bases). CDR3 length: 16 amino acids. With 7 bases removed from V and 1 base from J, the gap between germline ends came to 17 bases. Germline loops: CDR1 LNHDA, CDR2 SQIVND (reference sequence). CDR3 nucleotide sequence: TGTGCCAGTAACCTCTCCCGGGGGGACAGCAATCAGCCCCAGCATTTT. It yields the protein CASNLSRGDSNQPQHF.

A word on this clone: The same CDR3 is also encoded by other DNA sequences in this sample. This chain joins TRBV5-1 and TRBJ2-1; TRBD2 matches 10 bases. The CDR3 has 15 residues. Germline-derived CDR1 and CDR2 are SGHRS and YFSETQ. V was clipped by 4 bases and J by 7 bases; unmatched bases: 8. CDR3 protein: CASSLGASGGNEQFF. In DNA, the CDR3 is TGCGCCAGCAGCCTGGGGGCTAGCGGGGGTAATGAGCAGTTCTTC.